The clone carrying this T cell receptor beta chain turned up a few times. The antigen remains undetermined. One junction end does not reproduce the germline sequence, and a read error may be involved. It was through 5'RACE template switching that TCR cDNA was made, with a universal primer site and UMIs added. MiXCR was run by TCRdb on the 5' RACE reads, yielding one entry per CDR3 protein. The sample lists tens of thousands of distinct CDR3 sequences, almost 8% occurring once. This sample is drawn from a study of T cells after yellow fever vaccination. Overall study context: SMART-Seq v4 Ultra Low Input prepared the low-cell-number fractions. General observations from the study: Repertoires obtained by FACS sorting could include abundant clonotypes that entered as contaminants from the bulk population. Post-booster repertoires again held most primary-vaccination clones (about 95% CD4, roughly 89% CD8).

This TCR came from a man aged 25 to 40 who received the YFV17D yellow fever vaccine. Source: CD8+ T cells sorted from PBMCs, taken on the day of the yellow fever booster vaccination.

CDR3 sequence: CATSRERGLADLVRF. CDR3 in DNA: TGTGCCACCAGCAGAGAACGCGGACTAGCGGATTTAGTACGGTTC. This rearrangement joins TRBV15 to TRBJ2-7, with 10 bases fitting TRBD2. The CDR3 spans 15 residues. Germline loops: CDR1 LNHNV, CDR2 YYDKDF (reference sequence).